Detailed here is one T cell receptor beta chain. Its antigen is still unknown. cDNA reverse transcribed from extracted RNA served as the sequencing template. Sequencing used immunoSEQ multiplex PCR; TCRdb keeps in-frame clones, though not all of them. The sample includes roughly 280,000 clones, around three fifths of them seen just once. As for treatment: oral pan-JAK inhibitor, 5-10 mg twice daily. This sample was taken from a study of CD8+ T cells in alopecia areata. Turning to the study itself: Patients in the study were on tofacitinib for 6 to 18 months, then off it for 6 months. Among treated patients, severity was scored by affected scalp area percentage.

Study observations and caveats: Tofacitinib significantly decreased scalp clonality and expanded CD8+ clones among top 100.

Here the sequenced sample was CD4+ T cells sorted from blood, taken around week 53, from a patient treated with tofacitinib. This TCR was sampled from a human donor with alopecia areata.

The CDR3 sequence is CASSPQAATNEKLFF. The CDR3 bases are TGTGCCAGCTCACCACAAGCTGCAACTAATGAAAAACTGTTTTTT. The chain combines TRBV18 with TRBJ1-4; D is undetermined. The CDR3 loop spans 15 amino acids. In germline, CDR1 is KGHSH, CDR2 LQKENI. V was shortened by 1 base and J by 0 bases, with 6 bases between the two germline ends.